The rows below give T cell receptor beta chains drawn from one sample of a study of cytotoxic CD8 clonotypes in ibrutinib-treated CLL. TCRdb keeps only in-frame clones here, not all; method: immunoSEQ multiplex PCR. The sample includes around 150,000 clones, more than 70% seen only once; the top ten take over 2.5%. The specimen comprised PBMCs, sampled at disease progression, from a patient treated with ibrutinib. These receptors originate from a human donor with chronic lymphocytic leukemia. The CDR3 runs from the conserved cysteine through the conserved F or W. The D gene is left open where the match is weak. Not every row has a clone size; where given, it reads once, few, many or a size class.

d_gene	len	v_gene	abundance	j_gene	CDR3nt	CDR3aa
-	13	TRBV4-2	few	TRBJ2-7	TGTGCCAGCAGCCAAGACAGGGCCTACGAGCAGTACTTC	CASSQDRAYEQYF
-	15	TRBV28	-	TRBJ1-3	TGTGCCAGCAGCAAGAGCGTTATTGCTGGAAACACCATATATTTT	CASSKSVIAGNTIYF
TRBD2	15	TRBV5-1	-	TRBJ2-1	TGCGCCAGCAGGGCAACTAGCGGGAGGTACAATGAGCAGTTCTTC	CASRATSGRYNEQFF
-	15	TRBV6-1	-	TRBJ1-1	TGTGCCAGCAGTGATCGCGATAAGGGGAACACTGAAGCTTTCTTT	CASSDRDKGNTEAFF
-	14	TRBV13	-	TRBJ2-5	TGTGCCAGCAGCTACCCAGGGGGGACAGAGACCCAGTACTTC	CASSYPGGTETQYF
TRBD1	18	TRBV2	-	TRBJ1-4	TGTGCCAGCAGTGAAGGGAGGAAACGACAGGGTAGGGGTGAAAAACTGTTTTTT	CASSEGRKRQGRGEKLFF
-	11	TRBV14	-	TRBJ1-2	TGTGCCAGCAGAGCAGGGAACGGCTACACCTTC	CASRAGNGYTF
-	14	TRBV5-5	-	TRBJ1-5	TGTGCCAGCAGCTTGGTGGGGGTCCAGCAGCCCCAGCATTTT	CASSLVGVQQPQHF
TRBD2	16	TRBV28	-	TRBJ2-3	TGTGCCAGCAGTTTAATGGCGGGAGACCGCACAGATACGCAGTATTTT	CASSLMAGDRTDTQYF
-	14	TRBV19	-	TRBJ2-7	TGTGCCAGTCGATATACCGGGATCTCCTACGAGCAGTACTTC	CASRYTGISYEQYF
-	17	TRBV5-4	-	TRBJ2-2	TGTGCCAGCAGCTTGGTACAGGGCGTTTCGAACACCGGGGAGCTGTTTTTT	CASSLVQGVSNTGELFF
-	14	TRBV12-5	-	TRBJ1-5	TGTGCTAGTGGTTTCCGGGGGGATTATCAGCCCCAGCATTTT	CASGFRGDYQPQHF
TRBD1	13	TRBV19	few	TRBJ1-5	TGTGCCAGCCAGGAGGACAGGGTATCATCCCAGCATTTT	CASQEDRVSSQHF
TRBD1	13	TRBV30	-	TRBJ2-5	TGTGCCTGGCTAACAGGGGTCCCAGAGACCCAGTACTTC	CAWLTGVPETQYF
TRBD1	14	TRBV9	-	TRBJ1-3	TGTGCCAGCAAGGACAGGGGTTTTGGAAACACCATATATTTT	CASKDRGFGNTIYF
TRBD2	19	TRBV19	-	TRBJ2-1	TGTGCCAGTAGTCTGGGACTAGCGGGAGCTGTAGCTGAGGGCAATGAGCAGTTCTTC	CASSLGLAGAVAEGNEQFF
TRBD1	13	TRBV29-1	-	TRBJ1-1	TGCAGCGTGGGACAGGGGCCAGGAACTGAAGCTTTCTTT	CSVGQGPGTEAFF
TRBD1	15	TRBV19	-	TRBJ2-7	TGTGCCAGTACCCTACGGGGGACAGGGGGTTACGAGCAGTACTTC	CASTLRGTGGYEQYF
-	14	TRBV7-9	-	TRBJ1-1	TGTGCCAGCAGCCCACTGGGCAGGGGTGCTGAAGCTTTCTTT	CASSPLGRGAEAFF
-	14	TRBV7-9	-	TRBJ1-3	TGTGCCAGCAGCTTAGGCACCGTTGGAAACACCATATATTTT	CASSLGTVGNTIYF
-	15	TRBV6-5	-	TRBJ1-5	TGTGCCAGCAGTTACTCGCGTAATAGCAATCAGCCCCAGCATTTT	CASSYSRNSNQPQHF
-	13	TRBV11-1	-	TRBJ1-2	TGTGCCAGCAGTTCCCTTTGGGGCTATGGCTACACCTTC	CASSSLWGYGYTF
-	15	TRBV4-3	-	TRBJ1-5	TGCGCCAGCAGCCAAGACAGTTATAGCAATCAGCCCCAGCATTTT	CASSQDSYSNQPQHF